This note documents a single T cell receptor (beta chain) sequence. It lacks a known antigen. One base away there is no much larger clone; base qualities are not given. This entry comes from a study of a mutant IDH1 vaccine in newly diagnosed glioma (dated by TCRdb to the early 2020s). For the study in its entirety: Patients were given eight vaccinations, in weeks 1, 3, 5, 7, 11, 15, 19 and 23, which matched visits V03 through V10. Vaccination was initiated 4-6 weeks after radiotherapy alone, or concurrently with temozolomide cycles in the chemotherapy-containing groups. Of the approximately 34 treated patients, approximately 60% were male and approximately 40% were female, and a mean age of approximately 40 years was recorded. Before enrollment, most patients had been given radiochemotherapy with temozolomide as standard therapy, while the rest had received either radiotherapy alone or temozolomide alone. Peripheral blood samples were drawn at six visits, namely V03 (baseline), V05, V07, V10, V12 and V13. Longitudinal TCRB deep sequencing was performed for fewer than 30 treated patients wherever samples were available for exploratory analyses. General findings and caveats noted by the study authors: Pseudoprogression appeared unrelated to alterations in the top peripheral T cell clonotypes detected by TCRB sequencing. PBMC samples for TCRB deep sequencing were selected based on availability. Immune responses induced by the vaccine were seen in more than 85% of patients across multiple MHC alleles. The authors stated that sample limitations prevented analyses of patient blood samples from being reproduced.

Library prep was done by the immunoSEQ multiplex PCR assay. Following the manufacturer's protocol, the hsTCRB Kit was used to amplify rearranged TCR beta chain sequences. Sequencing of TCRB libraries was carried out on an Illumina MiSeq. Processing in the source paper ran as follows. The kit vendor's proprietary platform handled demultiplexing, trimming and gene mapping. TCRdb holds this immuneACCESS table with in-frame rearrangements only. Some clones are missing; in checked studies, unresolved V genes explain under half, and the rest has no known cause. Clone size and V and J calls were adopted from that table, with D and trimming inferred from the DNA. Across this sample there are under 55,000 clones, with roughly 90% seen only once. The top ten clonotypes cover around 2.4% of the sample. This specimen's time point label, per the study, means: week 11, during vaccination. Every vaccine dose consisted of 300 ug of a 20-mer mutant IDH1 peptide in Montanide, administered subcutaneously together with topical imiquimod. Newly diagnosed WHO grade 3 or 4 IDH1-mutant astrocytomas showing loss of nuclear ATRX were present in the donors. The samples were drawn from NOA16, a multicentre, single-arm, open-label phase I trial in Germany that tested a mutant IDH1 peptide vaccine in humans for the first time. Genomic DNA for TCRB sequencing was extracted from EDTA blood using the DNeasy Blood and Tissue Kit.

Ends trimmed: V by 0 bases, J by 5 bases; bases unmatched to a gene: 9. CDR3 length: 16 amino acids, cysteine to phenylalanine. Only the CDR3 portion is preserved as DNA: 48 bases, with reading frame beginning at the first base. CDR1 and CDR2, looked up from the germline V gene, are MNHEY and SVGAGI. The TCR comes from a man aged 45-60 years with glioma. The specimen comprised PBMCs, sampled from a glioma patient whose treatment included an IDH1 peptide vaccine. The V and J segments used are TRBV6-5 and TRBJ2-7; 8 central bases correspond to TRBD1. The DNA reads as follows: TGTGCCAGCAGTTACTCGAATGTTGACAGGGGCCACGAGCAGTACTTC. It encodes CASSYSNVDRGHEQYF.